The 17 T cell receptor beta chains below were found in one sample sequenced in a study. TCRdb used MiXCR to reprocess the RT-PCR reads, holding one entry per CDR3 protein. The sample lists 650,000 to 800,000 distinct CDR3 sequences, approximately 14% occurring once. Sequenced material: memory CD4+ T cells from blood. These receptors originate from a female donor in good health, serving as a healthy control.

This clonotype occurred a few times. The rearrangement uses TRBV20-1 and TRBJ2-1; D ambiguous. This CDR3 spans 16 amino acids. The germline CDR1 and CDR2 sequences are DFQATT and SNEGSKA (reference sequence). Trimming left V 0 bases short and J 6 bases short, with 18 bases between. The CDR3 bases are TGCAGTGCTAGAGATCCAAGTGGGAAGCCAGGCAATGAGCAGTTCTTC. Protein: CSARDPSGKPGNEQFF.

In its sample, this clonotype was seen a few times. The chain combines TRBV11-2 with TRBJ2-1; D is possibly TRBD2 (6 bases). Per germline, CDR1 SGHAT and CDR2 FQNNGV. CDR3 length equals 17 residues. V dropped 3 bases and J dropped 0 bases, with 15 bases sitting between them. The CDR3, as DNA: TGTGCCAGCAGCTTTTTCTCTAGCGCCGGCTCCTACAATGAGCAGTTCTTC. Its translation: CASSFFSSAGSYNEQFF.

This clonotype was recorded at least ten times. This chain uses TRBV12-3 or TRBV12-4 with TRBJ1-4; unclear D gene. V was cut by 3 bases and J by 6 bases, with 11 bases left in between. The length of the CDR3 is 14 residues. The CDR3 loop reads CASSLIVSHEKLFF. The DNA of the CDR3 is TGTGCCAGCAGTTTGATAGTTTCCCATGAAAAACTGTTTTTT.

This clonotype was detected many times. This chain uses TRBV5-6 with TRBJ2-1, with D possibly matching TRBD1 (5 bases). The CDR3 is 15 amino acids. Germline loops: CDR1 SGHDT, CDR2 YYEEEE. Trimming took 4 bases from V and 8 from J, leaving 19 bases between them. CDR3 residues: CASSPKGAGRHEQFF. CDR3 nucleotides: TGTGCCAGCAGCCCGAAAGGAGCAGGGCGCCATGAGCAGTTCTTC.

Only a few counts were recorded for this clonotype. The chain recombines TRBV27 with TRBJ2-5; 8 positions agree with TRBD2. The ends lost 5 bases at V and 5 bases at J; junction bases unmatched: 16. Germline loops: CDR1 MNHEY, CDR2 SMNVEV (reference sequence). The CDR3 loop spans 17 amino acids. The CDR3 region has the DNA TGTGCCAGCAGTCCTGGACTAGCCGTTGTTACGTTGGAGACCCAGTACTTC. Residues: CASSPGLAVVTLETQYF.

The chain recombines TRBV29-1 with TRBJ1-3, with D hard to call. Deletions cut 0 bases from V and 2 bases from J, with 14 bases between. The length of the CDR3 is 16 residues. From germline, CDR1 is SQVTM and CDR2 ANQGSEA. CDR3 DNA sequence: TGCAGCGTTGAAGATCGAGCTGGGCAAGCTGGAAACACCATATATTTT. The encoded protein is CSVEDRAGQAGNTIYF.

This chain uses TRBV3-1 with TRBJ2-3; TRBD2 aligns across 8 bases. CDR1 LGHDT and CDR2 YNNKEL come from the germline V gene (reference sequence). Trimming at V came to 0 bases and at J to 2 bases, leaving 4 bases not matched to a gene. CDR3 length: 16 residues. The CDR3 nucleotides read TGTGCCAGCAGCCAAGACGAGCGGGGGACCACAGATACGCAGTATTTT. Translating gives CASSQDERGTTDTQYF.

The sample holds many counts of this clonotype. The chain carries TRBV6-5 and TRBJ2-7, with TRBD2 as a possible D gene (6 bases). Deletions cut 5 bases from V and 6 bases from J, with 17 bases between. The CDR3 runs to 14 residues. CDR1 and CDR2 from the germline V gene are MNHEY and SVGAGI. CDR3 sequence: CASSTTGVISEQYF. The CDR3 DNA follows: TGTGCCAGCAGTACCACGGGAGTAATCTCCGAGCAGTACTTC.

This clonotype was seen many times. The chain combines TRBV15 with TRBJ2-5; D remains ambiguous. The CDR3 length is 13 residues. The V gene's germline CDR1 is LNHNV and CDR2 YYDKDF (reference sequence). Trimming pared 0 bases from V and 4 bases from J, leaving 6 bases between. The CDR3 here is CATSRDPRETQYF. The CDR3, as DNA: TGTGCCACCAGCAGAGATCCCCGAGAGACCCAGTACTTC.

This clonotype was counted once. A read error may account for a junction end that differs from germline. The V and J genes are TRBV12-3 or TRBV12-4 and TRBJ2-7; a weak D match, TRBD1 (6 bases). The CDR3 covers 9 residues. The CDR3 region is CASSPAGDF. The CDR3 DNA follows: TGTGCCAGCAGCCCGGCAGGGGACTTC.

This clonotype was counted a few times. This chain uses TRBV7-2 with TRBJ2-5; a weak D match, TRBD1 (5 bases). The CDR3 is 13 residues long. With 5 bases removed from V and 5 bases from J, the gap between germline ends came to 12 bases. From germline, CDR1 is SGHTA and CDR2 FQGNSA. The CDR3 DNA reads TGTGCCAGCAGCATCCAGGGCGCCGAGACCCAGTACTTC. It codes for CASSIQGAETQYF. The entire variable domain, with the rest obtained from reference TRBV7-2 and TRBJ2-5, is as follows: GAGVSQSPSNKVTEKGKDVELRCDPISGHTALYWYRQSLGQGLEFLIYFQGNSAPDKSGLPSDRFSAERTGGSVSTLTIQRTQQEDSAVYLCASSIQGAETQYFGPGTRLLVL.

The chain has TRBV20-1 and TRBJ2-3; 10 nucleotides align to TRBD2. The length of the CDR3 is 15 residues. Trimming took 3 bases from V and 11 from J; bases not matched to a gene: 14. CDR1 is DFQATT and CDR2 is SNEGSKA in the germline V gene (reference sequence). CDR3 coding DNA: TGCAGTGCTAGGCCCTCTAGCGGGAGCGGCAATGAGCAGTATTTT. It yields the protein CSARPSSGSGNEQYF.

This clonotype was recorded many times. The chain uses TRBV3-1 and TRBJ1-1, with 7 positions matching TRBD1. The CDR3 has 12 amino acids. J gave up 8 bases and V 5 bases, and 5 bases lay outside the gene matches. From germline, CDR1 is LGHDT and CDR2 YNNKEL (reference sequence). The chain's CDR3 is CASSGYRGEAFF. DNA for the CDR3: TGTGCCAGCAGCGGCTACAGGGGAGAAGCTTTCTTT. Based on the CDR3 plus reference TRBV3-1 and TRBJ1-1, the full variable domain is DTAVSQTPKYLVTQMGNDKSIKCEQNLGHDTMYWYKQDSKKFLKIMFSYNNKELIINETVPNRFSPKSPDKAHLNLHINSLELGDSAVYFCASSGYRGEAFFGQGTRLTVV.

In its sample, this clonotype was seen a few times. The chain joins TRBV7-9 to TRBJ2-2; 10 bases match TRBD2. The CDR3 contains 17 residues. The trim removed 0 bases at V and 4 bases at J, leaving 5 bases unmatched. CDR1 and CDR2 from the germline V gene are SEHNR and FQNEAQ (reference sequence). CDR3 in DNA: TGTGCCAGCAGCTTAGCCTCTAGCGGGAGTTCCACCGGGGAGCTGTTTTTT. It specifies CASSLASSGSSTGELFF.

The sample holds many counts of this clonotype. The chain is built from TRBV20-1 and TRBJ1-5; 9 bases line up with TRBD1. The CDR3 consists of 13 residues. V dropped 6 bases and J dropped 7; count of bases not matched to a gene: 7. CDR1 is DFQATT and CDR2 is SNEGSKA in the germline V gene (reference sequence). CDR3 loop: CSAGQGSGQPQHF. The CDR3 DNA reads as TGCAGTGCCGGACAGGGGTCGGGACAGCCCCAGCATTTT.

This clonotype was counted many times. Here the CDR3 DNA reads TGTGCCAGCAGCTTCGGACAGTACACTGAAGCTTTCTTT. This encodes CASSFGQYTEAFF. The J gene is TRBJ1-1, the V gene TRBV7-9, with D perhaps TRBD1 (6 bases). The V end lost 3 bases, the J end lost 3 bases, and 8 bases lay between the germline ends. The CDR3 contains 13 residues. Per the germline V gene, CDR1 is SEHNR and CDR2 is FQNEAQ (reference sequence).

This clonotype was seen a handful of times. This chain connects TRBV20-1 to TRBJ2-3; TRBD1 agrees at 8 bases. The CDR3 spans 14 residues. Germline values: CDR1 DFQATT, CDR2 SNEGSKA (reference sequence). Germline trimming cut 6 bases from V and 4 bases from J; bases unmatched to any gene: 9. The CDR3 protein is CSAEDGQGADTQYF. CDR3 nucleotide sequence: TGCAGTGCGGAGGATGGACAGGGAGCAGATACGCAGTATTTT.